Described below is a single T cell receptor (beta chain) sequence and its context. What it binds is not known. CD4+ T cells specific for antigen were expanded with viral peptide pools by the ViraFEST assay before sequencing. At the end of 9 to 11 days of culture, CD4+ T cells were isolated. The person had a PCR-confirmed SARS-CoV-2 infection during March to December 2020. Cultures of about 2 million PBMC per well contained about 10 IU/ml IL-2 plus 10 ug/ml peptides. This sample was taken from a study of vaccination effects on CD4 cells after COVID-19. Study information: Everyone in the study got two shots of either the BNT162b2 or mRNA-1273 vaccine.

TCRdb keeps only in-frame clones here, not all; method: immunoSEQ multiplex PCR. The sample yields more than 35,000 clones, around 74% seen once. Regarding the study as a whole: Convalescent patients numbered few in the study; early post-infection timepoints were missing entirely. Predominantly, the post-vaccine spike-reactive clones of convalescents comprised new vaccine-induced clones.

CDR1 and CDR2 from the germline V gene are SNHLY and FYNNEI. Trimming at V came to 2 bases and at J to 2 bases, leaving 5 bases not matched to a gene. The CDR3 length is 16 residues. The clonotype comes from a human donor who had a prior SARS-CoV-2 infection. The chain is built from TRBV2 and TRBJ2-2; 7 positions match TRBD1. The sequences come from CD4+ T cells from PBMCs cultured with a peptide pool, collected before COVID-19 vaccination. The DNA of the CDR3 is TGTGCCAGCAGTGAAAGCACAGGGGTAAACACCGGGGAGCTGTTTTTT. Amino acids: CASSESTGVNTGELFF.